This TCR beta chain is drawn from a study of T cell responses to AZD1222 COVID-19 vaccine. The overall study: Recipients boosted at about 4 weeks or about 12 weeks are pooled. Overall study findings and caveats: Clonal diversity was possibly underestimated; the donors were predominantly white British and more often female. Seropositivity was recorded at baseline in only a handful of AZD1222 recipients. It was only after the peak T cell response that any repertoires were sampled.

Measured with immunoSEQ multiplex PCR; TCRdb has only the in-frame clones, and not every one. Of tens of thousands of clones listed, 85% to 90% are singletons. CDR3 length: 16 residues. Germline V gene sequence: CDR1 MNHEY, CDR2 SMNVEV (reference sequence). V was trimmed by 7 bases and J by 8 bases, leaving 21 bases between them. Comments on this clone: Antigen: not known.

V gene TRBV27 combines with J gene TRBJ1-6; a possible D gene is TRBD1 (5 bases). The receptor was derived from an adult in good health. Sequenced here: peripheral blood, sampled on day 0 of AZD1222 vaccination. CDR3 in amino acids: CASNNRGSGRHSPLHF. CDR3 nucleotides: TGTGCCAGCAACAACCGGGGATCAGGGCGACATTCACCCCTCCACTTT.